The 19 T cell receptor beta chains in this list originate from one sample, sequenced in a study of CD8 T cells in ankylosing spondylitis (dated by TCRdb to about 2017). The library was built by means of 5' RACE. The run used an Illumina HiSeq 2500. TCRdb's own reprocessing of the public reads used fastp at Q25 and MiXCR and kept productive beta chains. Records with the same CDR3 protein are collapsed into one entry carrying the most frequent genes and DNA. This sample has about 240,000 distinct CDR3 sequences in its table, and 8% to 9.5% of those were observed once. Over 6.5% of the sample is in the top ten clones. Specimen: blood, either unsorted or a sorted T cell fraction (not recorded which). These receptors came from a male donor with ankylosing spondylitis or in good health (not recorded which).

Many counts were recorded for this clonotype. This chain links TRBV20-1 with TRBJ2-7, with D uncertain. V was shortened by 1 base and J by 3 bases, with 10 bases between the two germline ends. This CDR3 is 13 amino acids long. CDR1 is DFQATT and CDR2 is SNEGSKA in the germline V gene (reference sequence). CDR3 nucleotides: TGCAGTGCTAGAGTTCCGATGGACTACGAGCAGTACTTC. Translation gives CSARVPMDYEQYF.

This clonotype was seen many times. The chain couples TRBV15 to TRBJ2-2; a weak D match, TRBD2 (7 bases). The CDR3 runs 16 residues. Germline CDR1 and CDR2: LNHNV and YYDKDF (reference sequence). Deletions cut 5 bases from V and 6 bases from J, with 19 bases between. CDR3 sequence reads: CATSQGRVTFAGELFF. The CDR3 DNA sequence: TGTGCCACCAGCCAGGGGAGGGTGACCTTCGCCGGGGAGCTGTTTTTT.

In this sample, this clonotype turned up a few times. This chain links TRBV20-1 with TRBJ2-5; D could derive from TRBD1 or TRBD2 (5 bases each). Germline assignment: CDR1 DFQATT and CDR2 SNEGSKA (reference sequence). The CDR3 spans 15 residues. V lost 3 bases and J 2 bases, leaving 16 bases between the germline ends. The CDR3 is CSARDGAGNQETQYF. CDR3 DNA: TGCAGTGCTAGGGACGGGGCAGGGAATCAAGAGACCCAGTACTTC.

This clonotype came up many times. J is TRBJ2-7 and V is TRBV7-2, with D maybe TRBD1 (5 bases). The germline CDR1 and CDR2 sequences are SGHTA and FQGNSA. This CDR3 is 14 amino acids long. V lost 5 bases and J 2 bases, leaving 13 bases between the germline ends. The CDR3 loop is CASSPVDTTYEQYF. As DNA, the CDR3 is TGTGCCAGCAGCCCGGTGGACACCACCTACGAGCAGTACTTC.

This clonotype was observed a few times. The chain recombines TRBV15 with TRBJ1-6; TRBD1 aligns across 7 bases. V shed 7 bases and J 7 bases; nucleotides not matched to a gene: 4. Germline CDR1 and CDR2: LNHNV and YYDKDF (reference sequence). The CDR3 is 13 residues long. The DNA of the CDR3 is TGTGCCACCATTGACAGGGAAAATTCACCCCTCCACTTT. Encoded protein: CATIDRENSPLHF.

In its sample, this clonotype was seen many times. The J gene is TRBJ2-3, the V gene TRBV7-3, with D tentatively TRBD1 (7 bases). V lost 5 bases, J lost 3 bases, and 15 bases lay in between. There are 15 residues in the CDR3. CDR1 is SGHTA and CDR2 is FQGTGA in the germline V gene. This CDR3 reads CASSQDRAGTDTQYF. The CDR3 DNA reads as TGTGCCAGCAGCCAAGACAGGGCGGGAACAGATACGCAGTATTTT.

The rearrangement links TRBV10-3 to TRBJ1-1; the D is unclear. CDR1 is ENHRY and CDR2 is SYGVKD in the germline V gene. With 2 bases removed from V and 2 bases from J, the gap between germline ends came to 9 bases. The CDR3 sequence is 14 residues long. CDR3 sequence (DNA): TGTGCCATCAGTGAGCCGGACCATAACACTGAAGCTTTCTTT. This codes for CAISEPDHNTEAFF.

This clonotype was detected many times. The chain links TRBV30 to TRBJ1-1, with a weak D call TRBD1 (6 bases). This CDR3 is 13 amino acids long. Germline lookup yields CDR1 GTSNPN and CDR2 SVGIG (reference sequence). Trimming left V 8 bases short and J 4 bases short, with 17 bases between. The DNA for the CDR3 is TGTGCCGGGGCGACAGGCGGGGGCACTGAAGCTTTCTTT. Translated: CAGATGGGTEAFF.

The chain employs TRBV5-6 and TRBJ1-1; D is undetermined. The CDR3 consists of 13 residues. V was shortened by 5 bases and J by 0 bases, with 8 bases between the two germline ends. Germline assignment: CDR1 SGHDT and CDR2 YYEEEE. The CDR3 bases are TGTGCCAGCAGGAAGGGATTGAACACTGAAGCTTTCTTT. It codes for CASRKGLNTEAFF.

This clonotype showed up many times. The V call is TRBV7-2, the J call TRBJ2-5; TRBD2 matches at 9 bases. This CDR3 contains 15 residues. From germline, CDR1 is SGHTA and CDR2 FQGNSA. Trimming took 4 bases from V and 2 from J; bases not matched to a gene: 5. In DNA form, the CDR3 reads TGTGCCAGCAGCTCCCGGACTAGCGATCAAGAGACCCAGTACTTC. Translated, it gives CASSSRTSDQETQYF. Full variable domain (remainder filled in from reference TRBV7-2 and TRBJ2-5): GAGVSQSPSNKVTEKGKDVELRCDPISGHTALYWYRQSLGQGLEFLIYFQGNSAPDKSGLPSDRFSAERTGGSVSTLTIQRTQQEDSAVYLCASSSRTSDQETQYFGPGTRLLVL.

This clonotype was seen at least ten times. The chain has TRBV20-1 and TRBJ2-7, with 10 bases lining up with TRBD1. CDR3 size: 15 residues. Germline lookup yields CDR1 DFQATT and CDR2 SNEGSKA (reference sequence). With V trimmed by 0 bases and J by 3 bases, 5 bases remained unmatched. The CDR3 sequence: CSARDQRTGGYEQYF. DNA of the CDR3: TGCAGTGCTAGAGATCAGAGGACAGGGGGCTACGAGCAGTACTTC.

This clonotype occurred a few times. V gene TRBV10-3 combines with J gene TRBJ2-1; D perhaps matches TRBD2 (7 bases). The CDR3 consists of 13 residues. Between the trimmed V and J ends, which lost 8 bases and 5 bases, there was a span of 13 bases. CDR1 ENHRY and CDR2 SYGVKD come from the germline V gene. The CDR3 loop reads CAIGGAGDNEQFF. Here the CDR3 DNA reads TGTGCCATCGGGGGGGCAGGCGACAATGAGCAGTTCTTC.

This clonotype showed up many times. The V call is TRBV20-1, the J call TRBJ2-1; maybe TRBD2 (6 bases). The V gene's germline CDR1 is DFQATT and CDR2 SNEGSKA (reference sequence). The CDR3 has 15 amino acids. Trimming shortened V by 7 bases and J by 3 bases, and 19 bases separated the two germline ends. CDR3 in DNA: TGCAGTGGATCCACTCTAGCGCTCGACTACAATGAGCAGTTCTTC. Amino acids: CSGSTLALDYNEQFF.

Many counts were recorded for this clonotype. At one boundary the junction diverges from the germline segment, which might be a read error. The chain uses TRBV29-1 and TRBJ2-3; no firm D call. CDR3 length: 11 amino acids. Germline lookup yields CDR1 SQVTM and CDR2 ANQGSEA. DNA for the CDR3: TGCAGCGTCGAAGGCACAGATACGCAGTATTTT. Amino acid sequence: CSVEGTDTQYF.

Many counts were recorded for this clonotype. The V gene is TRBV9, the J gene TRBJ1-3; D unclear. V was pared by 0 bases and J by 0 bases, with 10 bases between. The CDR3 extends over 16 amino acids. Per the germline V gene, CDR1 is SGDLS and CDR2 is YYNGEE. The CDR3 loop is CASSVDDPTSGNTIYF. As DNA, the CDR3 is TGTGCCAGCAGCGTAGATGACCCAACCTCTGGAAACACCATATATTTT.

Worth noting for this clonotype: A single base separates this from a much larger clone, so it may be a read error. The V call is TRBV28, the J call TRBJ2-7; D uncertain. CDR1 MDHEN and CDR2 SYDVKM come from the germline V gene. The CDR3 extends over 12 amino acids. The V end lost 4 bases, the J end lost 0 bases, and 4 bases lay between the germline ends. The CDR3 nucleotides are TGTGCCAGCAGTTGGAGCTCCTACGAGCAGTACTTC. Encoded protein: CASSWSSYEQYF.

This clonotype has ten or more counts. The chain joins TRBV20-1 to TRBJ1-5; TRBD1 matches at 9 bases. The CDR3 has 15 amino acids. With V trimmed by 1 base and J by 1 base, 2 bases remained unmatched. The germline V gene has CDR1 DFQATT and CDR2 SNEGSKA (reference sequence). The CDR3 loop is CSARVQGASNQPQHF. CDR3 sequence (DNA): TGCAGTGCTAGAGTACAGGGGGCGAGCAATCAGCCCCAGCATTTT.

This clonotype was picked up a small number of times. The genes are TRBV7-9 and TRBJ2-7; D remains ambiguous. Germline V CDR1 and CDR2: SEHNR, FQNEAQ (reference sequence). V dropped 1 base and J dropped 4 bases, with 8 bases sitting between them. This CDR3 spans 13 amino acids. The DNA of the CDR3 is TGTGCCAGCAGCTTAGGAATTGGGTACGAGCAGTACTTC. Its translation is CASSLGIGYEQYF.

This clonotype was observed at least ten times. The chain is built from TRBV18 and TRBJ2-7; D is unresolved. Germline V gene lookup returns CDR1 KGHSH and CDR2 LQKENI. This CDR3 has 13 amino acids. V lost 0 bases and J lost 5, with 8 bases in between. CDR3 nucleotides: TGTGCCAGCTCACCACCGGTTACTAACGAGCAGTACTTC. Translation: CASSPPVTNEQYF.